One and the same sample provided the 32 T cell receptor beta chains below, sequenced in a study of CD8+ T cells in alopecia areata. Sequencing relied on a cDNA template that was reverse transcribed from extracted RNA. This table comes from immunoSEQ multiplex PCR, and its TCRdb copy is limited to in-frame clones, with some not included. The top ten clones hold more than 1.5% of a sample with about 220,000 clones, more than 45% of them seen once. Treatment noted: oral pan-JAK inhibitor, 5-10 mg twice daily. Source: CD4+ T cells sorted from blood, taken at week 4, from a patient treated with tofacitinib. These receptors came from a human donor with alopecia areata.

This sequence joins TRBV29-1 and TRBJ2-5; no definite D call. This CDR3 spans 12 amino acids. The ends were cut back, 6 bases at V and 2 bases at J, with 10 bases in the middle. The germline CDR1 and CDR2 sequences are SQVTM and ANQGSEA. This CDR3 reads CSVGLQQETQYF. CDR3 coding DNA: TGCAGCGTGGGATTGCAGCAAGAGACCCAGTACTTC.

This clone was detected a few times. In DNA form, the CDR3 reads TGTGCCAGCTCACAAGTTCAAACAGGGACGGGTGAGCAGTACTTC. Amino acid sequence: CASSQVQTGTGEQYF. The V gene is TRBV18, the J gene TRBJ2-7; TRBD1 might be the D (6 bases). V was pared by 4 bases and J by 7 bases, with 20 bases between. Germline V gene data show CDR1 as KGHSH and CDR2 as LQKENI. The CDR3 contains 15 residues.

CDR3: CASSVDGAGGPPDTQYF. CDR3 coding DNA: TGTGCCAGCAGCGTAGACGGAGCGGGGGGGCCGCCAGATACGCAGTATTTT. This rearrangement joins TRBV9 to TRBJ2-3; the match to TRBD2 covers 10 bases. After removal of 0 bases from V and 4 bases from J, the junction contained 8 bases not matched to a gene. The V gene's germline CDR1 is SGDLS and CDR2 YYNGEE. The CDR3 extends over 17 amino acids.

The genes are TRBV15 and TRBJ2-5; D uncertain. The germline V gene encodes CDR1 LNHNV and CDR2 YYDKDF (reference sequence). The CDR3 has 12 amino acids. With 3 bases removed from V and 5 bases from J, the gap between germline ends came to 7 bases. CDR3 in DNA: TGTGCCACCAGCAGCCCTTTGGAGACCCAGTACTTC. Its protein is CATSSPLETQYF. Complete variable domain (other parts from reference TRBV15 and TRBJ2-5): DAMVIQNPRYQVTQFGKPVTLSCSQTLNHNVMYWYQQKSSQAPKLLFHYYDKDFNNEADTPDNFQSRRPNTSFCFLDIRSPGLGDTAMYLCATSSPLETQYFGPGTRLLVL.

The chain combines TRBV29-1 with TRBJ2-7, with 9 positions matching TRBD1. With 6 bases clipped from V and 6 bases from J, the junction kept 12 bases outside the gene matches. Germline loops: CDR1 SQVTM, CDR2 ANQGSEA. There are 14 residues in the CDR3. CDR3 DNA: TGCAGCGTCCTTATTCCCGGGACAGGGAGCGAGCAGTACTTC. Protein sequence: CSVLIPGTGSEQYF.

The V call is TRBV7-2, the J call TRBJ2-7; possibly TRBD1 for D (5 bases). V lost 5 bases, J lost 3 bases, and 17 bases lay in between. From germline, CDR1 is SGHTA and CDR2 FQGNSA. There are 15 residues in the CDR3. CDR3 nucleotides: TGTGCCAGCAGCCCCTCCTTCGTCCAGGGCTACGAGCAGTACTTC. The encoded protein is CASSPSFVQGYEQYF.

The rearrangement joins TRBV7-3 to TRBJ1-1; D remains unclear. Trimming took off 5 bases at V and 0 bases at J, with 13 bases between the two ends. The CDR3 totals 15 residues. CDR1 is SGHTA and CDR2 is FQGTGA in the germline V gene. CDR3 coding DNA: TGTGCCAGCAGCAGTTTGCAGCCGGTGAACACTGAAGCTTTCTTT. Protein sequence: CASSSLQPVNTEAFF.

The chain is built from TRBV15 and TRBJ2-3; D not resolved. V gave up 5 bases and J gave up 4 bases, with 10 bases separating them. The germline V gene encodes CDR1 LNHNV and CDR2 YYDKDF (reference sequence). The CDR3 runs 13 residues. The CDR3 loop is CATSSQDPDTQYF. DNA for the CDR3: TGTGCCACCAGCTCTCAGGATCCAGATACGCAGTATTTT.

The chain recombines TRBV29-1 with TRBJ2-2; the D gene could be TRBD1 or TRBD2 (5 bases each). V was pared by 6 bases and J by 4 bases, with 12 bases between. The CDR3 consists of 13 residues. Germline CDR1 is SQVTM and CDR2 is ANQGSEA. CDR3 amino acids: CSVGTVRTGELFF. Here the CDR3 DNA reads TGCAGCGTGGGGACGGTACGCACCGGGGAGCTGTTTTTT.

This clone was detected only once. This sequence joins TRBV5-1 and TRBJ2-3; D remains ambiguous. V was pared by 4 bases and J by 1 base, with 7 bases between. This CDR3 has 13 residues. Per the germline V gene, CDR1 is SGHRS and CDR2 is YFSETQ. CDR3 sequence reads: CASSPGGTDTQYF. The CDR3 region has the DNA TGCGCCAGCAGCCCCGGAGGCACAGATACGCAGTATTTT.

This clone was detected only a few times. This chain connects TRBV4-3 to TRBJ2-1; D is unclear. With 3 bases removed from V and 6 bases from J, the gap between germline ends came to 12 bases. CDR1 and CDR2 (germline): LGHNA, YSLEER. The CDR3 consists of 14 residues. This CDR3 reads CASSQGFGPNEQFF. In DNA, the CDR3 is TGCGCCAGCAGCCAGGGGTTCGGCCCCAATGAGCAGTTCTTC.

The chain joins TRBV4-2 to TRBJ1-1, with no clear D. V lost 1 base and J lost 0, with 9 bases in between. The CDR3 length is 15 residues. Looked up from germline, CDR1 is LGHNA and CDR2 is YNFKEQ. CDR3 bases: TGTGCCAGCAGCCAAGGGTCCGTATTGAACACTGAAGCTTTCTTT. Protein product: CASSQGSVLNTEAFF.

This chain uses TRBV19 with TRBJ2-6; D uncertain. The CDR3 has 14 amino acids. Germline V gene lookup returns CDR1 LNHDA and CDR2 SQIVND (reference sequence). V lost 5 bases and J 0 bases, leaving 5 bases between the germline ends. CDR3 region: CASSPSSGANVLTF. The DNA of the CDR3 is TGTGCCAGTAGTCCGAGCTCTGGGGCCAACGTCCTGACTTTC.

V usage is TRBV9 and J usage is TRBJ1-2, with unresolved D. The germline V and J ends were trimmed by 0 bases and 0 bases, with 9 bases remaining between them. The CDR3 length is 15 residues. CDR1 SGDLS and CDR2 YYNGEE come from the germline V gene. The CDR3 here is CASSVAAGTNYGYTF. The CDR3, as DNA: TGTGCCAGCAGCGTAGCGGCGGGGACTAACTATGGCTACACCTTC. Using reference TRBV9 and TRBJ1-2 for the parts outside the CDR3, the full variable domain is DSGVTQTPKHLITATGQRVTLRCSPRSGDLSVYWYQQSLDQGLQFLIQYYNGEERAKGNILERFSAQQFPDLHSELNLSSLELGDSALYFCASSVAAGTNYGYTFGSGTRLTVV.

This clone appeared a few times. The chain employs TRBV5-6 and TRBJ1-4; TRBD1 is a possible D gene (5 bases). V lost 0 bases, J lost 4 bases, and 10 bases lay in between. Germline values: CDR1 SGHDT, CDR2 YYEEEE. The CDR3 extends over 15 amino acids. The CDR3 region has the DNA TGTGCCAGCAGCTTGGGAAGGGGACTTAATGAAAAACTGTTTTTT. Amino acid sequence: CASSLGRGLNEKLFF.

This clone has more than one count but fewer than ten. This chain joins TRBV18 and TRBJ1-1; D unclear. Germline V gene sequence: CDR1 KGHSH, CDR2 LQKENI. CDR3 length equals 17 residues. Between the trimmed V and J ends, which lost 3 bases and 1 base, there was a span of 18 bases. The CDR3 DNA is TGTGCCAGCTCACCGGCGACTGGGCAAATGCAGAACACTGAAGCTTTCTTT. Its translation: CASSPATGQMQNTEAFF.

The chain is built from TRBV2 and TRBJ2-2; possible D gene TRBD1, 6 bases. In germline, CDR1 is SNHLY, CDR2 FYNNEI. CDR3 size: 16 residues. Trimming cost V 6 bases and J 3 bases, with 17 bases left between them. CDR3 sequence: CASRLVGPGDTGELFF. As DNA, the CDR3 is TGTGCCAGCAGACTGGTCGGGCCAGGGGACACCGGGGAGCTGTTTTTT.

The genes are TRBV18 and TRBJ1-2; D possibly corresponds to TRBD1 (5 bases). Germline assignment: CDR1 KGHSH and CDR2 LQKENI. Trimming removed 5 bases at V and 7 bases at J, with 8 bases between. The CDR3 extends over 11 amino acids. CDR3 sequence: CASSMDIGYTF. In nucleotides, the CDR3 is TGTGCCAGCTCAATGGACATTGGCTACACCTTC.

This chain's CDR3 is CASSATGQWSGELFF. CDR3 nucleotides: TGTGCCAGCAGCGCGACAGGGCAATGGTCCGGGGAGCTGTTTTTT. The chain combines TRBV28 with TRBJ2-2; TRBD1 agrees at 7 bases. Unmatched junction bases numbered 10, after V lost 6 bases and J lost 6 bases. The CDR3 has 15 amino acids. In germline, CDR1 is MDHEN, CDR2 SYDVKM.

The chain combines TRBV4-3 with TRBJ1-5; D is ambiguous. Germline V gene lookup returns CDR1 LGHNA and CDR2 YSLEER. The CDR3 totals 15 residues. V was pared by 0 bases and J by 0 bases, with 6 bases between. The CDR3 sequence: CASSQDVGSNQPQHF. CDR3 in DNA: TGCGCCAGCAGCCAAGATGTGGGTAGCAATCAGCCCCAGCATTTT.

In regard to this clone: The sample has other DNA sequences that encode this CDR3 too. The rearrangement uses TRBV18 and TRBJ1-2; D perhaps matches TRBD1 (5 bases). Germline assignment: CDR1 KGHSH and CDR2 LQKENI. The V end was cut by 1 base, the J end by 8 bases, with 11 bases between. The CDR3 has 13 residues. The CDR3 region has the DNA TGTGCCAGCTCACCACGGCAGGGTGACGGCTACACCTTC. Its protein product is CASSPRQGDGYTF.

This clone was detected once. The genes are TRBV29-1 and TRBJ1-1; D uncertain. The CDR3 spans 10 residues. CDR1 and CDR2 (germline): SQVTM, ANQGSEA. Trimming left V 7 bases short and J 4 bases short, with 7 bases between. CDR3 bases: TGCAGCGCAGTCGGCACTGAAGCTTTCTTT. Translation gives CSAVGTEAFF. Together with reference TRBV29-1 and TRBJ1-1, the CDR3 gives the full variable domain: SAVISQKPSRDICQRGTSLTIQCQVDSQVTMMFWYRQQPGQSLTLIATANQGSEATYESGFVIDKFPISRPNLTFSTLTVSNMSPEDSSIYLCSAVGTEAFFGQGTRLTVV.

CDR3: CASSEFGTDEKLFF. CDR3 coding DNA: TGTGCCAGCAGTGAATTCGGGACAGATGAAAAACTGTTTTTT. The chain employs TRBV25-1 and TRBJ1-4; 7 nucleotides align to TRBD1. Germline V gives CDR1 MGHDK, CDR2 SYGVNS. With 1 base clipped from V and 6 bases from J, the junction kept 2 bases outside the gene matches. The CDR3 has 14 residues.

Turning to this clone: Relative to the germline gene, one junction end is altered; a read error may explain this. The gene calls are TRBV30 and TRBJ1-1; D unresolved. The germline gives CDR1 GTSNPN, CDR2 SVGIG (reference sequence). CDR3 size: 11 residues. In nucleotides, the CDR3 is TGTGCCTGGAGAGAGAACTCTGAAGCTTTCTTT. Its translation is CAWRENSEAFF. The full variable domain, completed using reference TRBV30 and TRBJ1-1, is SQTIHQWPATLVQPVGSPLSLECTVEGTSNPNLYWYRQAAGRGLQLLFYSVGIGQISSEVPQNLSASRPQDRQFILSSKKLLLSDSGFYLCAWRENSEAFFGQGTRLTVV.

V and J are TRBV4-3 and TRBJ2-3, with 9 bases aligning to TRBD2. CDR3 size: 17 residues. Germline V gene lookup returns CDR1 LGHNA and CDR2 YSLEER. V shed 0 bases and J 7 bases; nucleotides not matched to a gene: 11. CDR3 DNA: TGCGCCAGCAGCCAAGAGAATGGTAGCGGGAGAAGGAATACGCAGTATTTT. Its protein is CASSQENGSGRRNTQYF.

This clone was found many times. V usage is TRBV29-1 and J usage is TRBJ1-1, with 7 nucleotides matching TRBD1. CDR3 length equals 14 residues. Germline-derived CDR1 and CDR2 are SQVTM and ANQGSEA. The J segment lost 3 bases and the V segment lost 7 bases, leaving 11 bases of the junction unmatched. The CDR3 nucleotides are TGCAGCGCAATGACAGGGTCCGGCGACACTGAAGCTTTCTTT. It is translated as CSAMTGSGDTEAFF.

The chain combines TRBV30 with TRBJ1-2; 7 bases agree with TRBD1. The CDR3 totals 11 residues. The J segment lost 7 bases and the V segment lost 6 bases, leaving 5 bases of the junction unmatched. Germline V lookup: CDR1 GTSNPN, CDR2 SVGIG (reference sequence). CDR3 DNA sequence: TGTGCCTGCACCACAGGGGTTGGCTACACCTTC. It is translated as CACTTGVGYTF. The full variable domain, completed using reference TRBV30 and TRBJ1-2, is SQTIHQWPATLVQPVGSPLSLECTVEGTSNPNLYWYRQAAGRGLQLLFYSVGIGQISSEVPQNLSASRPQDRQFILSSKKLLLSDSGFYLCACTTGVGYTFGSGTRLTVV.

DNA of the CDR3: TGTGCCAGCAGGCTAGAGGAGGGATTCTCTATCTATGGCTACACCTTC. It yields the protein CASRLEEGFSIYGYTF. V usage is TRBV5-6 and J usage is TRBJ1-2; no definite D call. The V gene's germline CDR1 is SGHDT and CDR2 YYEEEE. The CDR3 spans 16 residues. Trimming removed 5 bases at V and 4 bases at J, with 21 bases between. Full variable domain (rest looked up from reference TRBV5-6 and TRBJ1-2): DAGVTQSPTHLIKTRGQQVTLRCSPKSGHDTVSWYQQALGQGPQFIFQYYEEEERQRGNFPDRFSGHQFPNYSSELNVNALLLGDSALYLCASRLEEGFSIYGYTFGSGTRLTVV.

V usage is TRBV2 and J usage is TRBJ2-6, with D unclear. This CDR3 region has 14 residues. The germline gives CDR1 SNHLY, CDR2 FYNNEI. V lost 5 bases and J 2 bases, leaving 7 bases between the germline ends. This CDR3 reads CASSLGTGANVLTF. The CDR3 nucleotides are TGTGCCAGCAGTTTAGGAACTGGGGCCAACGTCCTGACTTTC.

V gene TRBV5-1 combines with J gene TRBJ1-1; D gene unclear. The germline V gene encodes CDR1 SGHRS and CDR2 YFSETQ. The CDR3 runs 14 residues. Between the trimmed V and J ends, which lost 1 base and 5 bases, there was a span of 12 bases. In nucleotides, the CDR3 is TGCGCCAGCAGCTTGTCGGGTAGAACAACTGAAGCTTTCTTT. Protein product: CASSLSGRTTEAFF. Combining the CDR3 with reference TRBV5-1 and TRBJ1-1 gives the whole variable domain KAGVTQTPRYLIKTRGQQVTLSCSPISGHRSVSWYQQTPGQGLQFLFEYFSETQRNKGNFPGRFSGRQFSNSRSEMNVSTLELGDSALYLCASSLSGRTTEAFFGQGTRLTVV.

The rearrangement links TRBV4-3 to TRBJ2-3, with a tentative D call TRBD2 (5 bases). Trimming took off 0 bases at V and 6 bases at J, with 7 bases between the two ends. The CDR3 length is 13 residues. Germline assignment: CDR1 LGHNA and CDR2 YSLEER. The CDR3 here is CASSQEQRDTQYF. The DNA of the CDR3 is TGCGCCAGCAGCCAAGAGCAGCGGGATACGCAGTATTTT.

The chain recombines TRBV6-1 with TRBJ2-1; 11 positions match TRBD2. Germline lookup yields CDR1 MNHNS and CDR2 SASEGT. This CDR3 has 15 amino acids. V dropped 0 bases and J dropped 6; count of bases not matched to a gene: 1. In nucleotides, the CDR3 is TGTGCCAGCAGTGAAGCTAGCGGGGGGGCCAATGAGCAGTTCTTC. Amino acid sequence: CASSEASGGANEQFF.